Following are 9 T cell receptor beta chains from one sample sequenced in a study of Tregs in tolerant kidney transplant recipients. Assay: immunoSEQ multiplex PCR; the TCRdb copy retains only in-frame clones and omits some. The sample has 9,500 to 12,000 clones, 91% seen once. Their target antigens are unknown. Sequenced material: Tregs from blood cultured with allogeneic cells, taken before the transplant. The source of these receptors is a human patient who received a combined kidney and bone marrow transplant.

As DNA, the CDR3 is TGTGCCAGCAGAAGGGGACAGGGGAATTCACCCCTCCACTTT. It codes for CASRRGQGNSPLHF. The chain carries TRBV6-4 and TRBJ1-6; 10 positions match TRBD1. Trimming took 6 bases from V and 7 from J; bases not matched to a gene: 3. The germline CDR1 and CDR2 sequences are MRHNA and SNTAGT. This CDR3 has 14 residues.

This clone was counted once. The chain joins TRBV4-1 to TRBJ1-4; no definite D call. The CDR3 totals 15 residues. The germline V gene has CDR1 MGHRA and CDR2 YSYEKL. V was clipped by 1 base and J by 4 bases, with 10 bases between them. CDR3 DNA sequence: TGCGCCAGCAGCCAAGTCGGAGGGTTTAATGAAAAACTGTTTTTT. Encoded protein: CASSQVGGFNEKLFF.

The CDR3 protein is CATSRDQQSYTF. Written as DNA, the CDR3 is TGTGCCACCAGCAGAGATCAACAGAGCTACACCTTC. This chain uses TRBV15 with TRBJ1-2; D is ambiguous. Trimming took 0 bases from V and 9 from J, leaving 8 bases between them. CDR1 and CDR2 from the germline V gene are LNHNV and YYDKDF (reference sequence). CDR3 length: 12 residues. Full variable domain (missing parts from reference TRBV15 and TRBJ1-2): DAMVIQNPRYQVTQFGKPVTLSCSQTLNHNVMYWYQQKSSQAPKLLFHYYDKDFNNEADTPDNFQSRRPNTSFCFLDIRSPGLGDTAMYLCATSRDQQSYTFGSGTRLTVV.

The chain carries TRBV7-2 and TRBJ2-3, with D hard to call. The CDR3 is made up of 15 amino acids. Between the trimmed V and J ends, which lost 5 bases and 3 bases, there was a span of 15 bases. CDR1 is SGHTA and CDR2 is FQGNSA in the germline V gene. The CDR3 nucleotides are TGTGCCAGCAGCCCCCCATTTAGTCGGACAGATACGCAGTATTTT. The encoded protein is CASSPPFSRTDTQYF.

The CDR3 DNA follows: TGTGCCAGCAGCTTAGTGCGGGCAGCTGGCTACACCTTC. Translation gives CASSLVRAAGYTF. The rearrangement links TRBV7-2 to TRBJ1-2; D call uncertain. This CDR3 contains 13 residues. Trimming left V 1 base short and J 7 bases short, with 10 bases between. CDR1 SGHTA and CDR2 FQGNSA come from the germline V gene.

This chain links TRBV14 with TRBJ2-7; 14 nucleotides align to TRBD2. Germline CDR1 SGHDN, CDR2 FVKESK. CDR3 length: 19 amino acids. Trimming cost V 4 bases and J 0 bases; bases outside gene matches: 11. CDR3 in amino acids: CASSPLPGTSGSLSYEQYF. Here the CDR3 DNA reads TGTGCCAGCAGCCCTTTACCTGGGACTAGCGGGAGCCTCTCCTACGAGCAGTACTTC.

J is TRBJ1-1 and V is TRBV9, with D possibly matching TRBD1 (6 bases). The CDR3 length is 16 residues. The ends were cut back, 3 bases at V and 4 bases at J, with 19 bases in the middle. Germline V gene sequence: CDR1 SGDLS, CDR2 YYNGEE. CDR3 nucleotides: TGTGCCAGCAGCGCCGGACAGCGATTTTGGGGCACTGAAGCTTTCTTT. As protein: CASSAGQRFWGTEAFF. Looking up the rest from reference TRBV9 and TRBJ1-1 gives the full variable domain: DSGVTQTPKHLITATGQRVTLRCSPRSGDLSVYWYQQSLDQGLQFLIQYYNGEERAKGNILERFSAQQFPDLHSELNLSSLELGDSALYFCASSAGQRFWGTEAFFGQGTRLTVV.

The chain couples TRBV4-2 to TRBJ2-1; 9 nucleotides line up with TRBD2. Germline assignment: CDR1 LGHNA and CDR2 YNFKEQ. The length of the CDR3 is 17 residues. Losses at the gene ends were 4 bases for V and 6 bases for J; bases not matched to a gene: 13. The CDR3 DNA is TGTGCCAGCAGCCCCTTGGGGCGGGGGGGCGGTGTCAATGAGCAGTTCTTC. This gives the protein CASSPLGRGGGVNEQFF.

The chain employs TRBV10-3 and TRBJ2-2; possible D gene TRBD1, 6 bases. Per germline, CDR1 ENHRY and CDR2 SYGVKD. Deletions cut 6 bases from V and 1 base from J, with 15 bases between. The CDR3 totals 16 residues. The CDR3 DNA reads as TGTGCCATCAGAAACCCCAGGGGACAGAACACCGGGGAGCTGTTTTTT. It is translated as CAIRNPRGQNTGELFF.